The source of this TCR beta chain is a study of OX40 agonist ivuxolimab in advanced cancers. Profiled with immunoSEQ multiplex PCR; TCRdb holds only in-frame clones, not every one. The table has about 39,000 clones, approximately 90% seen once. Study-level points and caveats: Both blood CD4+ and CD8+ T cells showed clonal growth by week 6 at 0.1 to 3.0 mg/kg. Expanded clones belonging to CD8+ T cells outnumbered, on average, those of CD4+.

As concerns this clone: The antigen remains undetermined.

The CDR3 is made up of 16 amino acids. This sequence originates from an adult with an advanced solid tumor such as melanoma, head and neck, liver or kidney cancer. This chain connects TRBV21-1 to TRBJ2-7; the table names TRBD2, a call not compared with the DNA. TRBV21-1 is given as a pseudogene. Material: CD4+ or CD8+ T cells sorted from blood, obtained in a trial of the OX40 agonist ivuxolimab. DNA of the CDR3: TGTGCCAGCAGCGGATCAGGGACTAACCGCTCCTACGAGCAGTACTTC. This sequence encodes CASSGSGTNRSYEQYF.